This TCR beta chain was recovered during a study of T-cell reconstitution after alpha-beta-depleted transplantation in children. This CDR3 has 15 residues. Trimming took 4 bases from V and 7 from J; bases not matched to a gene: 9. The germline CDR1 and CDR2 sequences are SGHRS and YFSETQ. TCRbeta library preparation incorporated unique molecular identifiers. TCRdb redid the calling of the PCR reads with MiXCR, one entry per CDR3 protein. The repertoire consists of around 670,000 distinct CDR3 sequences, with under 15% occurring once and the leading ten covering 0.79%. Overall study findings and caveats: Diversity and T-cell counts at one year after transplant derived mostly from new T cells.

Of note for this clonotype: Its target is unknown.

The clonotype originates from a girl under 10 years old with congenital amegakaryocytic thrombocytopenia, due to receive a stem cell transplant. Sequenced here: PBMCs, sampled before TCRalphabeta/CD19-depleted stem cell transplant. The rearrangement uses TRBV5-1 and TRBJ2-2; TRBD2 aligns across 8 bases. This CDR3 reads CASSRPSGSIGELFF. In DNA form, the CDR3 reads TGCGCCAGCAGCCGGCCGAGCGGGAGTATCGGGGAGCTGTTTTTT.